This passage covers 12 T cell receptor beta chains from one sample sequenced in a study. Tregs were sorted as CD4+CD25+CD127-/low cells. TCRdb independently ran MiXCR on the 5' RACE reads; one entry per CDR3 protein. The sample contains about 55,000 distinct CDR3 sequences, less than 25% of which appear only once. The sequenced material came from tumor-infiltrating Tregs sorted from the breast tumor. The source of these receptors is a female donor with breast cancer.

This clonotype came up a few times. This rearrangement joins TRBV12-3 or TRBV12-4 to TRBJ2-5, with D perhaps matching TRBD2 (5 bases). The CDR3 is 14 amino acids. Trimming took 6 bases from V and 2 from J, leaving 13 bases between them. CDR3 loop: CASSTQRKQETQYF. CDR3 bases: TGTGCCAGCAGCACTCAGCGGAAACAAGAGACCCAGTACTTC.

The rearrangement uses TRBV7-8 and TRBJ1-5; D is ambiguous. Per germline, CDR1 SGHVS and CDR2 FQNEAQ. The CDR3 is made up of 12 amino acids. V dropped 5 bases and J dropped 3 bases, with 5 bases sitting between them. The CDR3 reads CASSQANQPQHF. CDR3 DNA sequence: TGTGCCAGCAGCCAAGCCAATCAGCCCCAGCATTTT.

A few counts support this clonotype. The chain has TRBV7-2 and TRBJ1-1; the match to TRBD1 covers 8 bases. The V gene's germline CDR1 is SGHTA and CDR2 FQGNSA. This CDR3 comprises 17 residues. Trimming removed 4 bases from V and 3 bases from J; junction bases left unmatched: 13. The CDR3 sequence: CASSSGRTGRSDTEAFF. CDR3 nucleotides: TGTGCCAGCAGCTCCGGACGGACAGGGCGGTCGGACACTGAAGCTTTCTTT.

The chain employs TRBV7-2 and TRBJ2-1; 9 nucleotides line up with TRBD2. CDR1 is SGHTA, CDR2 FQGNSA, per germline. The trim removed 7 bases at V and 1 base at J, leaving 5 bases unmatched. The CDR3 contains 15 residues. The CDR3 sequence: CASKAGGRSYNEQFF. Written as DNA, the CDR3 is TGTGCCAGCAAAGCGGGGGGTCGATCCTACAATGAGCAGTTCTTC.

This clonotype has only a few counts. The CDR3 sequence: CSARFGAGGSYEQYF. The CDR3, as DNA: TGCAGTGCTAGATTCGGGGCAGGGGGCTCCTACGAGCAGTACTTC. V usage is TRBV20-1 and J usage is TRBJ2-7; TRBD1 aligns across 7 bases. Germline V CDR1 and CDR2: DFQATT, SNEGSKA (reference sequence). V lost 2 bases to trimming and J lost 0 bases; unmatched junction nucleotides: 7. CDR3 length: 15 residues.

The gene calls are TRBV7-9 and TRBJ1-1; perhaps TRBD1 as D (5 bases). The germline gives CDR1 SEHNR, CDR2 FQNEAQ (reference sequence). This CDR3 is built from 15 residues. V shed 4 bases and J shed 1 base, with 13 bases lying between them. CDR3 bases: TGTGCCAGCAGCTCCCGGGAGGGGCAGAACACTGAAGCTTTCTTT. It is translated as CASSSREGQNTEAFF.

This clonotype was detected only a few times. This sequence joins TRBV7-9 and TRBJ1-1, with TRBD1 as a possible D gene (5 bases). The V gene's germline CDR1 is SEHNR and CDR2 FQNEAQ (reference sequence). V lost 2 bases to trimming and J lost 1 base, with 14 bases between them. This CDR3 is built from 16 residues. The CDR3 DNA reads TGTGCCAGCAGCTTATTAAGGGGCGCGGGGAACACTGAAGCTTTCTTT. Translated, it gives CASSLLRGAGNTEAFF.

This clonotype was detected only a few times. The chain employs TRBV7-2 and TRBJ2-1; D is ambiguous. The CDR3 length is 13 residues. V was shortened by 5 bases and J by 6 bases, with 11 bases between the two germline ends. In germline, CDR1 is SGHTA, CDR2 FQGNSA. CDR3 loop: CASSPQVGNEQFF. CDR3 DNA: TGTGCCAGCAGCCCACAAGTCGGCAATGAGCAGTTCTTC.

In regard to this clonotype: A much larger clone lies a single base off, so this may be a read error. The chain joins TRBV2 to TRBJ1-1; 8 bases are a match to TRBD1. The CDR3 consists of 13 residues. From germline, CDR1 is SNHLY and CDR2 FYNNEI. CDR3 amino acids: CASTRTGNAEAFF. Written as DNA, the CDR3 is TGTGCCAGCACTAGGACAGGGAACGCTGAAGCTTTCTTT.

A few counts support this clonotype. The J gene is TRBJ2-3, the V gene TRBV2, with TRBD1 identical over 9 bases. J was trimmed by 2 bases and V by 7 bases; bases with no gene match: 7. The CDR3 length is 15 residues. Germline lookup yields CDR1 SNHLY and CDR2 FYNNEI. This chain's CDR3 is CASTRGQGNTDTQYF. The CDR3 DNA follows: TGTGCCAGCACCCGTGGACAGGGGAACACAGATACGCAGTATTTT.

The rearrangement joins TRBV7-3 to TRBJ2-1; 11 nucleotides match TRBD2. CDR1 and CDR2 from the germline V gene are SGHTA and FQGTGA. The CDR3 is made up of 16 amino acids. V was clipped by 6 bases and J by 5 bases; unmatched bases: 9. The CDR3 DNA is TGTGCCAGCAGGATGACGGGACTAGCGGTTGACAATGAGCAGTTCTTC. Translated: CASRMTGLAVDNEQFF.

This chain links TRBV14 with TRBJ2-1; TRBD2 matches at 7 bases. Germline CDR1 and CDR2: SGHDN and FVKESK. After removal of 4 bases from V and 1 base from J, the junction contained 10 bases not matched to a gene. The CDR3 loop spans 17 amino acids. DNA of the CDR3: TGTGCCAGCAGCCTAGCTCGGGGGGAGTGGTCCTACAATGAGCAGTTCTTC. Its protein is CASSLARGEWSYNEQFF.